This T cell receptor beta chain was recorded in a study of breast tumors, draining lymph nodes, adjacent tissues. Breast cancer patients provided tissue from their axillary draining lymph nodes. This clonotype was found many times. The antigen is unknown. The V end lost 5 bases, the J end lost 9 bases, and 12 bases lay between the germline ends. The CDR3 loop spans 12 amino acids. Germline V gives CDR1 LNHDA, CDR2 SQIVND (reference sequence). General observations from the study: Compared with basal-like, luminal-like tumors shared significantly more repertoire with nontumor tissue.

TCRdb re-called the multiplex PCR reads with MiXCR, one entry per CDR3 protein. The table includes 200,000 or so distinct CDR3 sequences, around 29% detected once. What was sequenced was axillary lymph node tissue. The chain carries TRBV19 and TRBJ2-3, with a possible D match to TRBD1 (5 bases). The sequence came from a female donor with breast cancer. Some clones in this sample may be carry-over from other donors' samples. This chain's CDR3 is CASSQGQLTQYF. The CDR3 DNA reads TGTGCCAGTAGTCAAGGACAACTGACGCAGTATTTT.